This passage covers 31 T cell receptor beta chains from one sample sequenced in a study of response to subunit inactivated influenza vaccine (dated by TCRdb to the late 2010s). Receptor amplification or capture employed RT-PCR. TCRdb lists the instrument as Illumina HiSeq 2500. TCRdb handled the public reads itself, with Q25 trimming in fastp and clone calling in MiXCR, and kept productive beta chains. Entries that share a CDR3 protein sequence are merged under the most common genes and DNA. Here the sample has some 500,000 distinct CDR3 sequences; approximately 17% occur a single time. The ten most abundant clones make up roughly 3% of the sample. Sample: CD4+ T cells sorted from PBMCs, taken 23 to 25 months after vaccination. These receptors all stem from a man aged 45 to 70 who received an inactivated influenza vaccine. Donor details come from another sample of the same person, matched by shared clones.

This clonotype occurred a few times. The CDR3 protein is CATSGTGEEKLFF. CDR3 DNA: TGTGCCACCTCCGGGACAGGGGAAGAAAAACTGTTTTTT. The rearrangement uses TRBV10-3 and TRBJ1-4; TRBD1 aligns across 10 bases. Trimming took 10 bases from V and 8 from J; bases not matched to a gene: 7. The CDR3 is 13 amino acids. Germline CDR1 is ENHRY and CDR2 is SYGVKD.

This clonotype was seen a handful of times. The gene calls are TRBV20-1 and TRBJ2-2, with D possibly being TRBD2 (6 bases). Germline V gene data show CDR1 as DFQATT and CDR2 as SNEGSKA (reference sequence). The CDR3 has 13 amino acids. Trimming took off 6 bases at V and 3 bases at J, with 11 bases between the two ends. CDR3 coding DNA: TGCAGTGCAAAGGGACTTTACACCGGGGAGCTGTTTTTT. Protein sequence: CSAKGLYTGELFF.

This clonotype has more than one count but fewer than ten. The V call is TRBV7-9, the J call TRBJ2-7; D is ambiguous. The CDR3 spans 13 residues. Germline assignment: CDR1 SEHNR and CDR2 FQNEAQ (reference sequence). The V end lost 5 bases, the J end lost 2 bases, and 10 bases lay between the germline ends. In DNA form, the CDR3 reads TGTGCCAGCAGCCATGGGCGTACCTACGAGCAGTACTTC. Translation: CASSHGRTYEQYF.

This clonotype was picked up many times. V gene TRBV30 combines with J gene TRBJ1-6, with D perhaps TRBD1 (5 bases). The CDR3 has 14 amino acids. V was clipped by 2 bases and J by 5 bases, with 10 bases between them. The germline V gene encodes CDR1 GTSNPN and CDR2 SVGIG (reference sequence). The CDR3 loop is CAWSPGTNNSPLHF. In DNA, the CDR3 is TGTGCCTGGAGTCCCGGGACCAATAATTCACCCCTCCACTTT.

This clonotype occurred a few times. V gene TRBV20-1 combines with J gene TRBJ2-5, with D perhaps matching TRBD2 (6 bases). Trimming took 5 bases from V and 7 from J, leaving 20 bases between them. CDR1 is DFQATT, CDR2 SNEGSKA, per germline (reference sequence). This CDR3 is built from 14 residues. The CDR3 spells CSALERESLVTQYF. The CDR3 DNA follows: TGCAGTGCTCTGGAACGGGAGAGTCTTGTGACCCAGTACTTC.

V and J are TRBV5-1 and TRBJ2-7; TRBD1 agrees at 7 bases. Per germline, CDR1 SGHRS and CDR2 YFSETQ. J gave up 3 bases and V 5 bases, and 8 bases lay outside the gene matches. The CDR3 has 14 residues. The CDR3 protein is CASRLRDSNYEQYF. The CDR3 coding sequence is TGCGCCAGCAGACTCCGGGACAGTAACTACGAGCAGTACTTC.

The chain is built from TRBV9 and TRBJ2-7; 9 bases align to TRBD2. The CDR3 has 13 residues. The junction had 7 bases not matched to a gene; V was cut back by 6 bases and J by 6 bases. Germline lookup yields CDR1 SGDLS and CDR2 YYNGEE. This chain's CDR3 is CASTSGLAGEQYF. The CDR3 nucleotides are TGTGCCAGCACCTCGGGACTAGCCGGCGAGCAGTACTTC.

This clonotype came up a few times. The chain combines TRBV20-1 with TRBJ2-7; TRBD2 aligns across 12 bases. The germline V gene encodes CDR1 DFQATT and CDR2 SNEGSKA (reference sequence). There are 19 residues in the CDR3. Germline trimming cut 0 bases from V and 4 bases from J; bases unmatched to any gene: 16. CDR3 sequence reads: CSARDYRLAGGPALYEQYF. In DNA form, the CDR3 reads TGCAGTGCTAGAGATTACCGGCTAGCGGGGGGGCCTGCTTTGTACGAGCAGTACTTC.

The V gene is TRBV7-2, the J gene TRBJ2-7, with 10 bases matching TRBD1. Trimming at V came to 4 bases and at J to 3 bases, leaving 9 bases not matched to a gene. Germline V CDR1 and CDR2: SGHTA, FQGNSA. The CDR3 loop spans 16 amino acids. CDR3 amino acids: CASSSSAGTGVYEQYF. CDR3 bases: TGTGCCAGCAGCTCATCTGCTGGGACAGGGGTCTACGAGCAGTACTTC. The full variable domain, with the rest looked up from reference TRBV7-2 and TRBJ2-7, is GAGVSQSPSNKVTEKGKDVELRCDPISGHTALYWYRQSLGQGLEFLIYFQGNSAPDKSGLPSDRFSAERTGGSVSTLTIQRTQQEDSAVYLCASSSSAGTGVYEQYFGPGTRLTVT.

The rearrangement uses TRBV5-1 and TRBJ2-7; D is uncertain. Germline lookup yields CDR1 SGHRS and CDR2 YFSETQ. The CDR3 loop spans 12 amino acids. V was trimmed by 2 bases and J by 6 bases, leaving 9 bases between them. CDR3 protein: CASSLVGSEQYF. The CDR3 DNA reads TGCGCCAGCAGCTTAGTAGGTTCCGAGCAGTACTTC.

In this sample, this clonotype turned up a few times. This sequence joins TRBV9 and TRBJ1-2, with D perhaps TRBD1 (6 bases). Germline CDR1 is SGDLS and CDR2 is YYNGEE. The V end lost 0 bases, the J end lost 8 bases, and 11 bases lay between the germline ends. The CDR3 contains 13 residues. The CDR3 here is CASSVVTGRGYTF. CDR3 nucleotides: TGTGCCAGCAGCGTAGTGACAGGTCGGGGCTACACCTTC.

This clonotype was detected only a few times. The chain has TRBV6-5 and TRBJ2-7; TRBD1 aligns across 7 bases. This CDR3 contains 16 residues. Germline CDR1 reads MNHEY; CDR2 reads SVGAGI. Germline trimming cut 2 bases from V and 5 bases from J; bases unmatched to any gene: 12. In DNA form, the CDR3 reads TGTGCCAGCAGTTACGGCCGGGCACAGGGGATACACGAGCAGTACTTC. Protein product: CASSYGRAQGIHEQYF.

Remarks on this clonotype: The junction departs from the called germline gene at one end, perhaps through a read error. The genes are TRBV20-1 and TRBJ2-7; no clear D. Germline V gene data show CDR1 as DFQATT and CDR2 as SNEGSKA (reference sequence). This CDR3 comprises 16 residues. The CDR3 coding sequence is TGCTGTGCTAGACCTCGGGCTCCCGCAGGCTCCTACGAGCAGTACTTC. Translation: CCARPRAPAGSYEQYF.

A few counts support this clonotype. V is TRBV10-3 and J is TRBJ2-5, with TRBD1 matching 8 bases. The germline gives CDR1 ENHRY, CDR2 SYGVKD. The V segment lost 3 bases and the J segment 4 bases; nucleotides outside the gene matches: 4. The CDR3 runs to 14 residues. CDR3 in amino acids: CAISEGQGLETQYF. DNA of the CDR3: TGTGCCATCAGTGAAGGACAGGGTCTAGAGACCCAGTACTTC.

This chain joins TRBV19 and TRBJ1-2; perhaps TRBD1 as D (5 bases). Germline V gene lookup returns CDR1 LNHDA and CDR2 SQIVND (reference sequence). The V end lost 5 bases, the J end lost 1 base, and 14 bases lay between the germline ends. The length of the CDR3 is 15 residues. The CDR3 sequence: CASSSATVVNYGYTF. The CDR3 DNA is TGTGCCAGTAGTTCCGCGACAGTAGTTAACTATGGCTACACCTTC.

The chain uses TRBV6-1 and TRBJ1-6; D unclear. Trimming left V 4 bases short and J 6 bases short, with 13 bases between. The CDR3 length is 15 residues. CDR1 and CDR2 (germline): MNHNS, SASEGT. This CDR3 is CASSGRRPTNSPLHF. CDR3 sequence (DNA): TGTGCCAGCAGTGGAAGACGTCCAACTAATTCACCCCTCCACTTT.

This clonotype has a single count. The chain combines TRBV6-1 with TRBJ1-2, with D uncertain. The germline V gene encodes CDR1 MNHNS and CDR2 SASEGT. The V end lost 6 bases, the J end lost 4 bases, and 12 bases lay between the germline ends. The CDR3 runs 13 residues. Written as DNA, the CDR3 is TGTGCCAGCAGAACATCGAACATCTATGGCTACACCTTC. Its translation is CASRTSNIYGYTF.

The DNA of the CDR3 is TGTGCCAGCAGTGAAATAGAGGGGGTCGAGCAGTACTTC. Its translation is CASSEIEGVEQYF. The chain has TRBV6-4 and TRBJ2-7; D possibly corresponds to TRBD1 (6 bases). The CDR3 is made up of 13 amino acids. Germline V gene lookup returns CDR1 MRHNA and CDR2 SNTAGT. Deletions cut 3 bases from V and 6 bases from J, with 12 bases between.

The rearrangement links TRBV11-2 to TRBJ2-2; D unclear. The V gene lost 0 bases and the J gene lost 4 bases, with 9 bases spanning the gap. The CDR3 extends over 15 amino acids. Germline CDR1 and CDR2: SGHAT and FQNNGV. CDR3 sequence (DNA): TGTGCCAGCAGCTTAGAACGGTCGCTCACCGGGGAGCTGTTTTTT. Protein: CASSLERSLTGELFF.

CDR3 protein: CAGARLAANTGELFF. CDR3 sequence (DNA): TGTGCCGGCGCCAGACTAGCGGCGAACACCGGGGAGCTGTTTTTT. The chain links TRBV6-1 to TRBJ2-2; 9 positions match TRBD2. The ends lost 11 bases at V and 0 bases at J; junction bases unmatched: 7. The germline CDR1 and CDR2 sequences are MNHNS and SASEGT. This CDR3 has 15 residues.

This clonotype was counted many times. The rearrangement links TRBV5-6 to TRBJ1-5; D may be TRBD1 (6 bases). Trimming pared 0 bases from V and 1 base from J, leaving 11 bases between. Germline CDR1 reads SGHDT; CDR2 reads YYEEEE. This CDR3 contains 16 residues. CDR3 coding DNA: TGTGCCAGCAGCTTGGCCGGCAGGGGAAGCAATCAGCCCCAGCATTTT. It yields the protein CASSLAGRGSNQPQHF.

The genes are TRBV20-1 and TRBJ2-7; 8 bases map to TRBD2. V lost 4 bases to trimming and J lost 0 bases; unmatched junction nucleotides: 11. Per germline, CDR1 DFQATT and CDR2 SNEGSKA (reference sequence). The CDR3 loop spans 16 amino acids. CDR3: CSAKIGLAGRSYEQYF. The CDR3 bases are TGCAGTGCTAAGATTGGACTAGCTGGTCGCTCCTACGAGCAGTACTTC.

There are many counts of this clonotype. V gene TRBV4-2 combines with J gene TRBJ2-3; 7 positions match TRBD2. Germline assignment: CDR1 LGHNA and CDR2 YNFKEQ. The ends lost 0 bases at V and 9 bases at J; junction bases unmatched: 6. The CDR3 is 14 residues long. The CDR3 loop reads CASSQDSRGGTQYF. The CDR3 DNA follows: TGTGCCAGCAGCCAAGATTCCCGGGGAGGGACGCAGTATTTT.

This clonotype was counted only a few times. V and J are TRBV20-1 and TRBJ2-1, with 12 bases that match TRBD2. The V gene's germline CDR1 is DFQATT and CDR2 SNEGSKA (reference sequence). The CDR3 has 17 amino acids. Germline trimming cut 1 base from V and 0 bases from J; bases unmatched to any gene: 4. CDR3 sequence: CSARAAGLAGSYNEQFF. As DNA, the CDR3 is TGCAGTGCTAGAGCCGCGGGACTAGCGGGCTCCTACAATGAGCAGTTCTTC.

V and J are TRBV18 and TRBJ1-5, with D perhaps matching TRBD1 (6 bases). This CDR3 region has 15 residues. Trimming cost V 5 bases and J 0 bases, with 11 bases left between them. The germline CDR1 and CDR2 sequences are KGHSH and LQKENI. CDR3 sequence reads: CASSAQGYSNQPQHF. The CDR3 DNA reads TGTGCCAGCTCAGCGCAGGGGTATAGCAATCAGCCCCAGCATTTT.

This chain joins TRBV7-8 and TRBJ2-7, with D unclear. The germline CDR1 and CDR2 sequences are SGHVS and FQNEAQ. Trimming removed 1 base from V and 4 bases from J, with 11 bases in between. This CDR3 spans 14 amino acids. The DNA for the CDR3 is TGTGCCAGCAGCTTAGGGCACTCGGCATACGAGCAGTACTTC. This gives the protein CASSLGHSAYEQYF.

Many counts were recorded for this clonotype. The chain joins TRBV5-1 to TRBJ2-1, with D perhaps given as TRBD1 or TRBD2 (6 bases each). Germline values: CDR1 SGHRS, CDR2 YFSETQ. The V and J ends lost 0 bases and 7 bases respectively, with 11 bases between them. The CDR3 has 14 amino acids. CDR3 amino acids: CASSLEGEVNEQFF. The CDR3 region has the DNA TGCGCCAGCAGCTTGGAGGGGGAGGTGAATGAGCAGTTCTTC. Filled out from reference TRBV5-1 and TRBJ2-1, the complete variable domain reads KAGVTQTPRYLIKTRGQQVTLSCSPISGHRSVSWYQQTPGQGLQFLFEYFSETQRNKGNFPGRFSGRQFSNSRSEMNVSTLELGDSALYLCASSLEGEVNEQFFGPGTRLTVL.

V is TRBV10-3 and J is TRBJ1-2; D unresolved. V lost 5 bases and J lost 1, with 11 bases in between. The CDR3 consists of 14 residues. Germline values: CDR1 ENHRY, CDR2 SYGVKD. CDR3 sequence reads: CAISPIVGNYGYTF. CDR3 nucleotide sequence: TGTGCCATCAGTCCAATAGTCGGTAACTATGGCTACACCTTC.

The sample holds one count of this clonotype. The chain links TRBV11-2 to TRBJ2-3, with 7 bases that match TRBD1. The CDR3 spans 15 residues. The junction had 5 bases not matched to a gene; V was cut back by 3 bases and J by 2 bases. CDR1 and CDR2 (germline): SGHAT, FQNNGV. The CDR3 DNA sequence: TGTGCCAGCAGCTTCGCGACAGGGCCCACAGATACGCAGTATTTT. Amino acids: CASSFATGPTDTQYF.

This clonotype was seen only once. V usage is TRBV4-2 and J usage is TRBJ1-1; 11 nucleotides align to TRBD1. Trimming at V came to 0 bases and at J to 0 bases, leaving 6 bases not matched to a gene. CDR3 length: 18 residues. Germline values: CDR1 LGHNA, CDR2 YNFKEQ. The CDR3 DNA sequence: TGTGCCAGCAGCCAAGATCCGGGACAGGGGGGTTTGAACACTGAAGCTTTCTTT. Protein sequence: CASSQDPGQGGLNTEAFF.

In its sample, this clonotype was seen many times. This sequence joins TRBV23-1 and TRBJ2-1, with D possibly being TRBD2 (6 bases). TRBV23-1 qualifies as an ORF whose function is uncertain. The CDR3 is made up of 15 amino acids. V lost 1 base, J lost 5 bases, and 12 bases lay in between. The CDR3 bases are TGCGCCAGCAGTCAATTTAGCGGAGGAAACAATGAGCAGTTCTTC. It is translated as CASSQFSGGNNEQFF.